This is a list of T cell receptor beta chains from one sample in a study of blood T cell repertoires in COVID-19. Sequencing used immunoSEQ multiplex PCR; TCRdb keeps in-frame clones, though not all of them. Of some 27,000 clones listed, roughly 91% are singletons. The sample was peripheral blood. All receptors derive from a middle-aged man with active COVID-19. Each CDR3 is given with its conserved first and last residue. D genes are given only for firm matches. Clone size is given for some rows only: seen once, a few or many times, or a class if the clone is expanded.

V: TRBV9; length: 16; size: once; J: TRBJ1-5; D: NA; DNA: TGTGCCAGCCCGCCGGTAGAACGCGGGGGCAATCAGCCCCAGCATTTT; CDR3: CASPPVERGGNQPQHF
V: TRBV5-5; length: 17; size: NA; J: TRBJ1-2; D: NA; DNA: TGTGCCAGCAGCTTGTTGGCAGGCCAACCTGCTAACTATGGCTACACCTTC; CDR3: CASSLLAGQPANYGYTF
V: TRBV18; length: 15; size: NA; J: TRBJ1-5; D: NA; DNA: TGTGCCAGCTCAAGCGGAGTAGGGCCCGGTCAGCCCCAGCATTTT; CDR3: CASSSGVGPGQPQHF
V: TRBV19; length: 14; size: NA; J: TRBJ1-5; D: TRBD1; DNA: TGTGCCAGTAGTATTTGGACAGGGGATCAGCCCCAGCATTTT; CDR3: CASSIWTGDQPQHF
V: TRBV11-2; length: 12; size: NA; J: TRBJ2-5; D: NA; DNA: TGTGCCAGCAGCTTAGCGGAAGAGACCCAGTACTTC; CDR3: CASSLAEETQYF
V: TRBV10-2; length: 12; size: NA; J: TRBJ1-1; D: NA; DNA: TGCGCCATTAGACAAACGAACACTGAAGCTTTCTTT; CDR3: CAIRQTNTEAFF
V: TRBV19; length: 13; size: NA; J: TRBJ1-1; D: NA; DNA: TGTGCCAGTAGGAAAATACAGGACACTGAAGCTTTCTTT; CDR3: CASRKIQDTEAFF
V: TRBV9; length: 13; size: NA; J: TRBJ1-1; D: NA; DNA: TGTGCCAGCAGCGTAGTATCTAACACTGAAGCTTTCTTT; CDR3: CASSVVSNTEAFF
V: TRBV2; length: 15; size: NA; J: TRBJ1-4; D: TRBD1; DNA: TGTGCCAGCAACCTAGACAGGGTTCGTGGTGAAAAACTGTTTTTT; CDR3: CASNLDRVRGEKLFF
V: TRBV5-4; length: 17; size: NA; J: TRBJ2-5; D: TRBD2; DNA: TGTGCCAGCAGCTTGAGAGGGGCTAGCGGGAGGGGGGAGACCCAGTACTTC; CDR3: CASSLRGASGRGETQYF
V: TRBV2; length: 14; size: NA; J: TRBJ1-5; D: NA; DNA: TGTGCCAGCTCCTCGCTCGCGGGGAGTCAGCCCCAGCATTTT; CDR3: CASSSLAGSQPQHF
V: TRBV7-9; length: 13; size: NA; J: TRBJ2-7; D: NA; DNA: TGTGCCAGCAGCTTATACCAGGGCTACGAGCAGTACTTC; CDR3: CASSLYQGYEQYF